This T cell receptor (beta chain) was documented in a study of blood T cell repertoires in COVID-19. Some clones are missing from TCRdb's copy, which holds only in-frame ones; the method was immunoSEQ multiplex PCR. The sample holds under 200,000 clones, around 84% seen once. This CDR3 region has 14 residues. Trimming removed 0 bases from V and 2 bases from J, with 7 bases in between. The germline CDR1 and CDR2 sequences are MNHEY and SVGAGI. This clone was found once. The chain employs TRBV6-5 and TRBJ2-5, with D possibly being TRBD1 (5 bases). The material sequenced was peripheral blood. The clonotype originates from a man aged 45 to 65 with active or convalescent COVID-19. The CDR3 region is CASSYSRQQETQYF. CDR3 nucleotides: TGTGCCAGCAGTTACTCGAGACAGCAAGAGACCCAGTACTTC.